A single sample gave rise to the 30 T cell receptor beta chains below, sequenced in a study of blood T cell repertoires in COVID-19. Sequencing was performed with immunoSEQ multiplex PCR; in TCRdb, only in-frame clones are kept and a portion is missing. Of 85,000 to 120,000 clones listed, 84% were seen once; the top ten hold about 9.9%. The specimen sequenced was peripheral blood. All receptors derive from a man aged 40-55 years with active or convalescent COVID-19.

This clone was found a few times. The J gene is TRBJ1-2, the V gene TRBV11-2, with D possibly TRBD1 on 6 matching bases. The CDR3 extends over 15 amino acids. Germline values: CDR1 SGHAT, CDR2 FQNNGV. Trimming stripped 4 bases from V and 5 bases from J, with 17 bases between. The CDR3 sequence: CASSSPTGVRYGYTF. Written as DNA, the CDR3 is TGTGCCAGCAGCTCACCGACAGGAGTGCGGTATGGCTACACCTTC.

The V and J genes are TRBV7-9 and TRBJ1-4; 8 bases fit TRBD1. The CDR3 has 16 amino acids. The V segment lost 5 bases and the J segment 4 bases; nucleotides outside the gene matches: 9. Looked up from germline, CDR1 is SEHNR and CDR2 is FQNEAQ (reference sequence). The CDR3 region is CASSTRRTGNNEKLFF. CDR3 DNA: TGTGCCAGCAGCACCCGGCGGACAGGGAATAATGAAAAACTGTTTTTT.

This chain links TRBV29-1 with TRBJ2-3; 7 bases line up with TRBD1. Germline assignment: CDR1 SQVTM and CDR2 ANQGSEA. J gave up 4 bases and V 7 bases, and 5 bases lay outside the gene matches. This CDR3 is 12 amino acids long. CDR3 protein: CSGRTGPDTQYF. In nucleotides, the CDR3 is TGCAGCGGACGGACAGGTCCAGATACGCAGTATTTT.

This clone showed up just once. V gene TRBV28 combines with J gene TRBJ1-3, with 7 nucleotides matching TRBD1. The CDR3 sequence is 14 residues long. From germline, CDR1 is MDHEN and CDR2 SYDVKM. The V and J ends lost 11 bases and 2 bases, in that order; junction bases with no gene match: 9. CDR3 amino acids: CACSRGSTGNTIYF. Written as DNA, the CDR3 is TGTGCCTGTTCCAGGGGGTCGACTGGAAACACCATATATTTT.

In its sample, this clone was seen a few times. CDR3 sequence reads: CASRRLAGVQETQYF. The CDR3 DNA follows: TGTGCCAGCAGACGACTAGCGGGGGTACAAGAGACCCAGTACTTC. The chain employs TRBV6-6 and TRBJ2-5, with 12 bases aligning to TRBD2. Looked up from germline, CDR1 is MNHNY and CDR2 is SVGAGI (reference sequence). The length of the CDR3 is 15 residues. Trimming took 6 bases from V and 2 from J; bases not matched to a gene: 4.

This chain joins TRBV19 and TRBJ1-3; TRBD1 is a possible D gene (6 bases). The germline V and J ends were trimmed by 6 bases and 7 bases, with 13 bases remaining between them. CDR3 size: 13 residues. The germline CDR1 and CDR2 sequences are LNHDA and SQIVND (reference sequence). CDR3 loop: CASRTTGENTIYF. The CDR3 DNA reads TGTGCCAGTAGAACGACAGGCGAGAACACCATATATTTT. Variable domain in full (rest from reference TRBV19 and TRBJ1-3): DGGITQSPKYLFRKEGQNVTLSCEQNLNHDAMYWYRQDPGQGLRLIYYSQIVNDFQKGDIAEGYSVSREKKESFPLTVTSAQKNPTAFYLCASRTTGENTIYFGEGSWLTVV.

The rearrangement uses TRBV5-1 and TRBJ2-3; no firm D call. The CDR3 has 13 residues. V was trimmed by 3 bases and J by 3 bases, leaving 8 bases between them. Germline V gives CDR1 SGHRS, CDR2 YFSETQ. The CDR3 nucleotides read TGCGCCAGCAGCTATGACGGGACAGATACGCAGTATTTT. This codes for CASSYDGTDTQYF.

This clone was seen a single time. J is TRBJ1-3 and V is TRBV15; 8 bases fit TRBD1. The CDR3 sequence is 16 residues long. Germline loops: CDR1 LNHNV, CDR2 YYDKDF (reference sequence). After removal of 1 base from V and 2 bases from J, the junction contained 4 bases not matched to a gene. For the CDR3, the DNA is TGTGCCACCAGCAGAGCCATGACAGGGGCTGGAAACACCATATATTTT. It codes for CATSRAMTGAGNTIYF.

Here the CDR3 DNA reads TGTGCCAGCAGCCCTAGGGTTGGGGCCCTCTCTGGAAACACCATATATTTT. It is translated as CASSPRVGALSGNTIYF. The J gene is TRBJ1-3, the V gene TRBV9, with TRBD1 as a possible D gene (5 bases). Germline CDR1 and CDR2: SGDLS and YYNGEE. Trimming took off 4 bases at V and 0 bases at J, with 17 bases between the two ends. This CDR3 has 17 residues.

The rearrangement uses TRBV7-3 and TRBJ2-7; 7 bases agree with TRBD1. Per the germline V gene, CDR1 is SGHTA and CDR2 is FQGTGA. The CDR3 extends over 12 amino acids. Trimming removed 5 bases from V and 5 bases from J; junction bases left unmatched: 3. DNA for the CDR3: TGTGCCAGCAGCACCACAGGGGACGAGCAGTACTTC. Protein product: CASSTTGDEQYF.

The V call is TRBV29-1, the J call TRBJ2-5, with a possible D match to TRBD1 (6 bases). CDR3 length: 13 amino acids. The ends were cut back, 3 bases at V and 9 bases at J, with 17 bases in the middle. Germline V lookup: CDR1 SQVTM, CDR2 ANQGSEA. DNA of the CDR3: TGCAGCGTTGACTCACGGGACACCCCGTCCCAGTACTTC. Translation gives CSVDSRDTPSQYF.

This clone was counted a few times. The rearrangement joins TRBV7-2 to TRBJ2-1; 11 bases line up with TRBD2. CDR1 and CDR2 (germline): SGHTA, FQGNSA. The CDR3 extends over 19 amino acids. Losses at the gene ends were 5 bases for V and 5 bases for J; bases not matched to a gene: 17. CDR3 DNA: TGTGCCAGCAGCCCATCCTTGGGACTAGCGGAATTGAGGGACAATGAGCAGTTCTTC. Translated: CASSPSLGLAELRDNEQFF.

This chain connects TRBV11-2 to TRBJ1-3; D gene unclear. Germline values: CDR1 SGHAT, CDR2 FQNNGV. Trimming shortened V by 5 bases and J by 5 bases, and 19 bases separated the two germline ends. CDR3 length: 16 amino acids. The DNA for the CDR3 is TGTGCCAGCAGCAAGACCTCGGGGAACAGCCGAAACACCATATATTTT. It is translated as CASSKTSGNSRNTIYF. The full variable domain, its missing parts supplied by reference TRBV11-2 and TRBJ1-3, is EAGVAQSPRYKIIEKRQSVAFWCNPISGHATLYWYQQILGQGPKLLIQFQNNGVVDDSQLPKDRFSAERLKGVDSTLKIQPAKLEDSAVYLCASSKTSGNSRNTIYFGEGSWLTVV.

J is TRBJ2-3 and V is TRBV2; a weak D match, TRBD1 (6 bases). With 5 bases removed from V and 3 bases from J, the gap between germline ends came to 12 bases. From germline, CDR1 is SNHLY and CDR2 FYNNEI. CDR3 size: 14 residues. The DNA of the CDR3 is TGTGCCAGCAGTTTTCCCCAGGGGACAGATACGCAGTATTTT. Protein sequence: CASSFPQGTDTQYF.

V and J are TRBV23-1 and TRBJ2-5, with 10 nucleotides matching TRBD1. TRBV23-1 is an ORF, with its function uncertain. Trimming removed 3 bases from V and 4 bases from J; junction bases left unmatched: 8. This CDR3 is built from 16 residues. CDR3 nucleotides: TGCGCCAGCAGTCACTCTTCGGACAGGGGGGGAGAGACCCAGTACTTC. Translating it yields CASSHSSDRGGETQYF.

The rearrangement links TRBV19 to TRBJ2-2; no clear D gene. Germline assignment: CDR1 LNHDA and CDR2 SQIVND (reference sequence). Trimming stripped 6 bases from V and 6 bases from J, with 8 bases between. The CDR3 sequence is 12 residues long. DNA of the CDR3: TGTGCCAGTAGCCCCCCAGCCGGGGAGCTGTTTTTT. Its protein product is CASSPPAGELFF.

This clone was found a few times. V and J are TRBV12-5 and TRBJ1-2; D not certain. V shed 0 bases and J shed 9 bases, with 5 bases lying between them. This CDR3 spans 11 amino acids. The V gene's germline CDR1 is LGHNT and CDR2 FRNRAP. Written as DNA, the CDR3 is TGTGCTAGTGGTTTGGTACTAAGCTACACCTTC. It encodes CASGLVLSYTF.

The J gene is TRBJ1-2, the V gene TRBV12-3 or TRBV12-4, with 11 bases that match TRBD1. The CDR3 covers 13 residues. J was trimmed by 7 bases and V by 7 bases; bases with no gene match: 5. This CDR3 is CASTGQGAIGYTF. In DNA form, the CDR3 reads TGTGCCAGCACCGGACAGGGGGCTATTGGCTACACCTTC.

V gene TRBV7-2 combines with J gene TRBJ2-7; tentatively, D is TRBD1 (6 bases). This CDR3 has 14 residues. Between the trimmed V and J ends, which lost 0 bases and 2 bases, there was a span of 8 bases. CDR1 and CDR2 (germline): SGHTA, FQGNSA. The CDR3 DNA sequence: TGTGCCAGCAGCTTAGCGGGGGCAACCTACGAGCAGTACTTC. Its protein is CASSLAGATYEQYF.

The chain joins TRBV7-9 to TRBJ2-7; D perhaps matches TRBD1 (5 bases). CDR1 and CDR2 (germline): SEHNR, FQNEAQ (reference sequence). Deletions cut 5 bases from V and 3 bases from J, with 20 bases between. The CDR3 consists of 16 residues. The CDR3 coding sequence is TGTGCCAGCAGCGCCTCCAGGGTCCCCTTCTTCTACGAGCAGTACTTC. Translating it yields CASSASRVPFFYEQYF.

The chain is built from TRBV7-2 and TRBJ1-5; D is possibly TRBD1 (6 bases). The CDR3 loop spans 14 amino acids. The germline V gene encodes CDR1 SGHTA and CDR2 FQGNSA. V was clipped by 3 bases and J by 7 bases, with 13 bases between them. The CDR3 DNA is TGTGCCAGCAGCTTCGCGGACAGAGACCAGCCCCAGCATTTT. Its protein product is CASSFADRDQPQHF.

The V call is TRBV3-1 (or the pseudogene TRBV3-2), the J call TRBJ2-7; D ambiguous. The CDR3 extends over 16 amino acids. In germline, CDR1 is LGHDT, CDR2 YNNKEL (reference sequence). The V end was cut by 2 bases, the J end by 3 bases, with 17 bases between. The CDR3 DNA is TGTGCCAGCAGCCAATCGGCCGGGTCCTTTAGCTACGAGCAGTACTTC. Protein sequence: CASSQSAGSFSYEQYF.

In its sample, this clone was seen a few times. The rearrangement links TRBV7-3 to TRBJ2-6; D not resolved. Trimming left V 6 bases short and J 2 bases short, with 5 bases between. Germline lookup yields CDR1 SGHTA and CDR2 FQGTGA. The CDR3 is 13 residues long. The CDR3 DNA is TGTGCCAGCAGACAAACTGGGGCCAACGTCCTGACTTTC. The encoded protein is CASRQTGANVLTF.

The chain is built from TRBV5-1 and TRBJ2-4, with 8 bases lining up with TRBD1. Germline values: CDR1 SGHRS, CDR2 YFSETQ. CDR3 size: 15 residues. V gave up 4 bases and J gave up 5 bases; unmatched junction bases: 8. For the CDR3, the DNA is TGCGCCAGCAGCCCAGGTGGACAGGGCGAAAACATTCAGTACTTC. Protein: CASSPGGQGENIQYF.

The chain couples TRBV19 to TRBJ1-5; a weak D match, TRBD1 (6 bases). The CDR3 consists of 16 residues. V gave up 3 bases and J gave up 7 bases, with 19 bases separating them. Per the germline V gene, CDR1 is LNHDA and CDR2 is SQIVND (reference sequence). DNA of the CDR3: TGTGCCAGTAGTATTCCGCCGGGGGGGCGAGGGCAGCCCCAGCATTTT. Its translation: CASSIPPGGRGQPQHF.

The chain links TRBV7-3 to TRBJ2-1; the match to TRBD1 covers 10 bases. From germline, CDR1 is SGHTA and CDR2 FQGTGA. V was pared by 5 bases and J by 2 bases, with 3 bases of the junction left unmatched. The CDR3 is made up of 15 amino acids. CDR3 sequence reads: CASSSGQGAYNEQFF. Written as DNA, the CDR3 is TGTGCCAGCAGCAGTGGACAGGGGGCCTACAATGAGCAGTTCTTC.

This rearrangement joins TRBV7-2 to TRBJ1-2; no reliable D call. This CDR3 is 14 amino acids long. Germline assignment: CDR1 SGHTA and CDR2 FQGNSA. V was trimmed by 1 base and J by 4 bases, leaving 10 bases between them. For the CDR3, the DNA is TGTGCCAGCAGCTTAGGGGAGAAAGCCTATGGCTACACCTTC. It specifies CASSLGEKAYGYTF.

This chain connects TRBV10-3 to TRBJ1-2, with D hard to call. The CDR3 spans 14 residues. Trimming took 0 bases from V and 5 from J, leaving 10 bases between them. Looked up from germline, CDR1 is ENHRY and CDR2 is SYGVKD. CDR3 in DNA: TGTGCCATCAGTGAGTCCTCGGGAGAGTATGGCTACACCTTC. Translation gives CAISESSGEYGYTF.

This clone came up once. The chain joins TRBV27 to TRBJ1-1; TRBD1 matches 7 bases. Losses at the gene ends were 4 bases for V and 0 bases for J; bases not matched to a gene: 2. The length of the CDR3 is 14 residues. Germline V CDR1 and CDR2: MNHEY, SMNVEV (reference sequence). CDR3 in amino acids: CASSYQGVNTEAFF. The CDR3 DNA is TGTGCCAGCAGTTATCAGGGGGTGAACACTGAAGCTTTCTTT.

The chain's CDR3 is CASSEIAGGPYEQYF. The CDR3 DNA reads as TGCGCCAGCAGTGAGATAGCGGGGGGGCCGTACGAGCAGTACTTC. The genes are TRBV10-1 and TRBJ2-7; 11 nucleotides match TRBD2. Trimming took 2 bases from V and 4 from J; bases not matched to a gene: 4. Germline V gene sequence: CDR1 WNHNN, CDR2 SYGVQD (reference sequence). CDR3 length equals 15 residues.